A selection of T cell receptor beta chains follows, all from one sample in a study of cytomegalovirus exposure and HLA in healthy donors. Only in-frame clones appear in the TCRdb table, and some are missing; sequencing was by immunoSEQ multiplex PCR. The sample lists 150,000 to 200,000 clones, about 70% occurring once. Sequencing was performed on PBMCs. Source of these receptors: a woman between 25 and 40 years old in good health and CMV-seronegative. Both conserved end residues are part of each CDR3. Each record gives: clone size, D gene, V gene, J gene, CDR3 DNA, CDR3 protein. D genes are given only for firm matches. Clone size is stated in some rows and not others, as once, few, many or a class when expanded.

size: NA; D: TRBD2; V: TRBV9; J: TRBJ2-1; DNA: TGTGCCAGCAGCACCACCGGGACTAGCTACGATGAGCAGTTCTTC; CDR3: CASSTTGTSYDEQFF
size: NA; D: NA; V: TRBV5-6; J: TRBJ2-3; DNA: TGTGCCAGCAGCTTTAGGCAGGGTACAGATACGCAGTATTTT; CDR3: CASSFRQGTDTQYF
size: NA; D: TRBD2; V: TRBV4-1; J: TRBJ2-7; DNA: TGCGCCAGCAGCCGTGACCCCCCCCGACTAGCGGGAGAGGTAGCTCAACACTTC; CDR3: CASSRDPPRLAGEVAQHF
size: NA; D: NA; V: TRBV19; J: TRBJ1-3; DNA: TGTGCCAGCGGCGAGGACAGACACTCTGGAAACACCATATATTTT; CDR3: CASGEDRHSGNTIYF
size: NA; D: NA; V: TRBV20-1; J: TRBJ2-7; DNA: TGCAGTGCTCGGGACTCCTACGAGCAGTACTTC; CDR3: CSARDSYEQYF
size: NA; D: TRBD1; V: TRBV4-1; J: TRBJ2-1; DNA: TGCGCCAGCATTGGACAGGGGGCCAATGAGCAGTTCTTC; CDR3: CASIGQGANEQFF
size: few; D: NA; V: TRBV28; J: TRBJ2-2; DNA: TGTGCCAGCAGTTTGACAGGACTGAACACCGGGGAGCTGTTTTTT; CDR3: CASSLTGLNTGELFF
size: NA; D: NA; V: TRBV19; J: TRBJ2-1; DNA: TGTGCCAGTACACAGCTTGTTAATTCGGACAATGAGCAGTTCTTC; CDR3: CASTQLVNSDNEQFF
size: NA; D: NA; V: TRBV7-9; J: TRBJ2-1; DNA: TGTTCCAGCAGCTCAGAAAGGGTGGAGGGCGACAATGAGCAGTTCTTC; CDR3: CSSSSERVEGDNEQFF
size: NA; D: TRBD2; V: TRBV11-2; J: TRBJ2-2; DNA: TGTGCCAGCAGCTTAACTAGCGGGAGTGTTGGGGGGAGGGAGCTGTTTTTT; CDR3: CASSLTSGSVGGRELFF
size: NA; D: NA; V: TRBV6-5; J: TRBJ1-2; DNA: TGTGCCAGCAGTTACTCCGCGGATTATGGCTACACCTTC; CDR3: CASSYSADYGYTF